This T cell receptor beta chain was documented in a study of post-analysis software for immune sequencing data (dated by TCRdb to between 2014 and 2017). Context from the whole study: Relapsing-remitting, secondary progressive and progressive-relapsing multiple sclerosis were recorded as disease courses, and subtype annotation was lacking for some patients. Patient repertoires were compared against over ten previously published healthy control repertoires from donors aged about 6 to 26 years. A subset of samples was prepared in parallel using single-end sample barcoding, then pooled and co-amplified after Illumina adapter ligation. Overall study results and their limits: Multiple sclerosis patients had significantly lower normalized Chao1 diversity than controls, a result that suggests substantial peripheral T-cell clonal expansion. Strong co-clustering of samples prepared in the same batch was shown by direct clustering with F measure, prompting a batch-effect correction. The control group was slightly older than the multiple sclerosis patient group. Significantly higher frequencies in patients than in controls were found for roughly 5 TRBV segments, including TRBV5-6, TRBV5-1 and TRBV20-1.

TCR beta repertoires were profiled from peripheral blood of 10 to 15 young patients with multiple sclerosis to demonstrate the VDJtools post-analysis software. The multiple sclerosis patients were children and adolescents between roughly 6 and 16 years of age. The library was generated by PCR. Sequencing used an Illumina HiSeq 2500. To reduce PCR and sequencing biases, unique molecular identifiers were built into the TCR beta cDNA libraries. About 500,000 cDNA molecules were obtained per 1 to 10 million input T cells, so each molecule approximated one T cell. The patient libraries were prepared and sequenced with the same protocol used for the earlier healthy control dataset. Within a given batch, samples were prepared together, multiplexed and sequenced on the same HiSeq lane. In the source study's methods: MIGEC was used to process the raw barcoded reads, and molecular identifier groups with only a single read were discarded before consensus assembly and CDR3 extraction. VDJtools was used for post-analysis of the clonotype tables, and diversity was normalized by down-sampling every dataset to the size of the smallest sample. To correct batch-related cross-sample contamination, repertoire overlap clustering matched CDR3 amino acid sequences but not nucleotide sequences. Starting from the raw public reads, TCRdb applied fastp trimming at Q25, assembled clones with MiXCR and retained in-frame beta chains. Rows are combined by CDR3 protein, so each entry shows the most common genes and DNA. The V and J calls were not made by the authors but by TCRdb's processing. For this sample there are some 260,000 distinct CDR3 sequences; 36% appear just once. The top ten clonotypes cover 4% to 6% of the sample.

About this clonotype itself: The target of this receptor is not known. Base qualities are missing; no much larger clone stands one base away.

There are 19 amino acids in the CDR3, from cysteine to phenylalanine inclusive. Only the CDR3 portion is preserved as DNA: 57 bases, with reading frame beginning at the first base. For CDR1 and CDR2, the germline V gene (reference sequence) lists LNHDA and SQIVND. The TCR sequence derives from a girl aged 5-17 years with multiple sclerosis. The receptor chain draws on TRBV19 and TRBJ2-7; the D assignment is uncertain and may be TRBD1 or TRBD2, with 5 bases supporting each. The J call may be in error: the DNA end matches TRBJ2-5 better. Sequenced material: blood. CDR3 sequence: CASSRLLDGAHPPSETQYF. The nucleotide sequence reads TGTGCCAGTAGTAGACTTCTTGACGGGGCGCATCCTCCGTCAGAGACCCAGTACTTC.